A single sample gave rise to the 26 T cell receptor beta chains below, sequenced in a study of blood T cell repertoires in COVID-19. Method: immunoSEQ multiplex PCR; TCRdb's copy keeps in-frame clones and lacks some. The repertoire has roughly 250,000 clones, 85% to 95% of them found once; the top ten carry approximately 2%. Input material: PBMCs or T cells enriched from blood (not recorded which). The receptors were sampled from a woman in her late teens or twenties who had recovered from COVID-19.

This rearrangement joins TRBV7-9 to TRBJ1-2; D ambiguous. There are 13 residues in the CDR3. Deletions cut 5 bases from V and 7 bases from J, with 14 bases between. Germline V CDR1 and CDR2: SEHNR, FQNEAQ (reference sequence). The CDR3 here is CASSGGLTRGYTF. DNA of the CDR3: TGTGCCAGCAGCGGAGGGTTAACTCGTGGCTACACCTTC.

The chain employs TRBV4-1 and TRBJ2-6, with D possibly being TRBD1 (5 bases). Germline V CDR1 and CDR2: MGHRA, YSYEKL. This CDR3 is 19 amino acids long. V was cut by 1 base and J by 4 bases, with 20 bases left in between. CDR3 nucleotides: TGCGCCAGCAGCCAAGGCCCCGACAGAGGTACCGCGGGGGCCAACGTCCTGACTTTC. Amino acids: CASSQGPDRGTAGANVLTF.

The chain joins TRBV15 to TRBJ1-1, with a possible D match to TRBD1 (6 bases). V lost 4 bases to trimming and J lost 3 bases, with 15 bases between them. Germline loops: CDR1 LNHNV, CDR2 YYDKDF (reference sequence). CDR3 length: 15 amino acids. The CDR3 protein is CATSNEGVSDTEAFF. The CDR3 DNA reads TGTGCCACCAGCAATGAGGGGGTTTCGGACACTGAAGCTTTCTTT.

V and J are TRBV7-6 and TRBJ1-5; TRBD1 agrees at 8 bases. Trimming took 1 base from V and 4 from J; bases not matched to a gene: 6. Germline V gene lookup returns CDR1 SGHVS and CDR2 FNYEAQ. This CDR3 spans 16 amino acids. The CDR3 loop reads CASSLGSWTGNQPQHF. The CDR3 DNA reads as TGTGCCAGCAGCTTAGGCTCGTGGACAGGGAATCAGCCCCAGCATTTT.

This clone occurred many times. The rearrangement uses TRBV4-1 and TRBJ1-2; TRBD1 matches 10 bases. From germline, CDR1 is MGHRA and CDR2 YSYEKL. This CDR3 region has 13 residues. The V gene end was trimmed by 7 bases and the J gene end by 6 bases; junction bases not matched to a gene: 5. The CDR3 nucleotides read TGCGCCAGCACCTCCGGGACAGGGGATGGCTACACCTTC. This gives the protein CASTSGTGDGYTF.

This clone was seen only once. The chain combines TRBV10-3 with TRBJ1-2, with D possibly TRBD1 on 6 matching bases. CDR1 is ENHRY and CDR2 is SYGVKD in the germline V gene. This CDR3 contains 13 residues. V shed 4 bases and J shed 2 bases, with 8 bases lying between them. The CDR3 coding sequence is TGTGCCATCAGTGCCGGACAGAACTATGGCTACACCTTC. It codes for CAISAGQNYGYTF.

The chain combines TRBV11-3 with TRBJ1-4, with TRBD1 matching over 8 bases. The germline V gene has CDR1 SGHNT and CDR2 YENEEA. The CDR3 is made up of 15 amino acids. Losses at the gene ends were 5 bases for V and 5 bases for J; bases not matched to a gene: 7. CDR3 in DNA: TGTGCCAGCAGCCAAAGGACAGGGCCAAATGAAAAACTGTTTTTT. Its protein is CASSQRTGPNEKLFF. Variable domain in full (rest from reference TRBV11-3 and TRBJ1-4): EAGVVQSPRYKIIEKKQPVAFWCNPISGHNTLYWYLQNLGQGPELLIRYENEEAVDDSQLPKDRFSAERLKGVDSTLKIQPAELGDSAVYLCASSQRTGPNEKLFFGSGTQLSVL.

The gene calls are TRBV18 and TRBJ1-5; maybe TRBD1 (5 bases). In germline, CDR1 is KGHSH, CDR2 LQKENI. The V end lost 3 bases, the J end lost 4 bases, and 13 bases lay between the germline ends. The CDR3 loop spans 15 amino acids. The CDR3 DNA sequence: TGTGCCAGCTCACCGACAGAGATCCAAAATCAGCCCCAGCATTTT. Translating gives CASSPTEIQNQPQHF.

The gene calls are TRBV7-2 and TRBJ1-3; 8 bases agree with TRBD1. Germline trimming cut 5 bases from V and 0 bases from J; bases unmatched to any gene: 12. The germline gives CDR1 SGHTA, CDR2 FQGNSA. The CDR3 sequence is 18 residues long. The CDR3 bases are TGTGCCAGCAGCCAGGGGGCCAGGGAGCTTTTCTCTGGAAACACCATATATTTT. Translating it yields CASSQGARELFSGNTIYF.

The V call is TRBV5-4, the J call TRBJ2-1; 10 bases agree with TRBD1. CDR3 length equals 15 residues. With V trimmed by 4 bases and J by 0 bases, 1 base remained unmatched. Germline lookup yields CDR1 SGHNT and CDR2 YYREEE (reference sequence). As DNA, the CDR3 is TGTGCCAGCAGCCGGGACAGGGGCTCCTACAATGAGCAGTTCTTC. Encoded protein: CASSRDRGSYNEQFF.

The chain carries TRBV10-3 and TRBJ1-4; D is possibly TRBD1 (6 bases). With 0 bases removed from V and 7 bases from J, the gap between germline ends came to 12 bases. The CDR3 covers 15 residues. Per germline, CDR1 ENHRY and CDR2 SYGVKD. DNA for the CDR3: TGTGCCATCAGTGAGTCGGCAGGGGCTACTGAAAAACTGTTTTTT. As protein: CAISESAGATEKLFF.

The chain uses TRBV7-8 and TRBJ1-6; no reliable D call. CDR3 length: 17 amino acids. Germline V gene lookup returns CDR1 SGHVS and CDR2 FQNEAQ. The ends were cut back, 3 bases at V and 1 base at J, with 13 bases in the middle. The CDR3 sequence: CASSLQQTRSYNSPLHF. CDR3 sequence (DNA): TGTGCCAGCAGCTTGCAACAGACAAGATCCTATAATTCACCCCTCCACTTT.

V gene TRBV2 combines with J gene TRBJ1-1; D unresolved. V was cut by 2 bases and J by 11 bases, with 9 bases left in between. Germline CDR1 and CDR2: SNHLY and FYNNEI. The CDR3 loop spans 11 amino acids. CDR3 nucleotide sequence: TGTGCCAGCAGTGAATATGAGGTGGCTTTCTTT. Its protein is CASSEYEVAFF.

This rearrangement joins TRBV21-1 to TRBJ1-1; TRBD1 is taken as the D call from the table, unchecked against the DNA. TRBV21-1 is listed as a pseudogene. The CDR3 spans 13 residues. The CDR3, as DNA: TGTGCCAGCAGCAAAGAAGAAGACAGGGAAGCTTTCTTT. Its translation is CASSKEEDREAFF.

The J gene is TRBJ2-7, the V gene TRBV28, with TRBD2 matching 8 bases. The CDR3 is 13 amino acids. V trimming: 6 bases; J trimming: 2 bases; junction bases outside the gene matches: 3. CDR1 is MDHEN and CDR2 is SYDVKM in the germline V gene. CDR3 loop: CASRKGLAYEQYF. Written as DNA, the CDR3 is TGTGCCAGCAGGAAGGGACTAGCCTACGAGCAGTACTTC.

This chain links TRBV5-1 with TRBJ1-1; unclear D gene. Per germline, CDR1 SGHRS and CDR2 YFSETQ. Between the trimmed V and J ends, which lost 3 bases and 1 base, there was a span of 19 bases. This CDR3 is 17 amino acids long. CDR3 DNA sequence: TGCGCCAGCAGCTCTTCGACTCGGGGTGTAGCGAACACTGAAGCTTTCTTT. The encoded protein is CASSSSTRGVANTEAFF.

The chain joins TRBV10-3 to TRBJ2-3; D perhaps matches TRBD2 (6 bases). Trimming stripped 4 bases from V and 1 base from J, with 12 bases between. Germline CDR1 reads ENHRY; CDR2 reads SYGVKD. The CDR3 has 15 amino acids. CDR3 amino acids: CAISAPSARTDTQYF. Written as DNA, the CDR3 is TGTGCCATCAGTGCTCCTAGCGCTCGCACAGATACGCAGTATTTT.

The CDR3 loop reads CASSLPLAGDHNEQFF. The CDR3 DNA reads TGTGCCAGCAGCCTGCCACTAGCGGGAGATCACAATGAGCAGTTCTTC. The gene calls are TRBV7-3 and TRBJ2-1; 11 bases agree with TRBD2. J was trimmed by 5 bases and V by 5 bases; bases with no gene match: 8. CDR1 and CDR2 (germline): SGHTA, FQGTGA. The CDR3 is 16 amino acids. Together with reference TRBV7-3 and TRBJ2-1, the CDR3 gives the full variable domain: GAGVSQTPSNKVTEKGKYVELRCDPISGHTALYWYRQSLGQGPEFLIYFQGTGAADDSGLPNDRFFAVRPEGSVSTLKIQRTERGDSAVYLCASSLPLAGDHNEQFFGPGTRLTVL.

This clone was recorded a few times. V and J are TRBV7-3 and TRBJ2-1; D is undetermined. This CDR3 has 13 residues. The germline V and J ends were trimmed by 1 base and 6 bases, with 7 bases remaining between them. Germline V CDR1 and CDR2: SGHTA, FQGTGA. In DNA form, the CDR3 reads TGTGCCAGCAGCTTAAGGGCCTCCAATGAGCAGTTCTTC. It translates to CASSLRASNEQFF. Variable domain in full (rest from reference TRBV7-3 and TRBJ2-1): GAGVSQTPSNKVTEKGKYVELRCDPISGHTALYWYRQSLGQGPEFLIYFQGTGAADDSGLPNDRFFAVRPEGSVSTLKIQRTERGDSAVYLCASSLRASNEQFFGPGTRLTVL.

The chain couples TRBV7-3 to TRBJ2-3; D ambiguous. CDR3 size: 14 residues. The germline gives CDR1 SGHTA, CDR2 FQGTGA. Deletions cut 4 bases from V and 0 bases from J, with 8 bases between. The CDR3: CASSSTGSTDTQYF. CDR3 nucleotides: TGTGCCAGCAGCTCTACCGGGAGCACAGATACGCAGTATTTT.

V is TRBV9 and J is TRBJ2-7; TRBD1 matches at 7 bases. The CDR3 contains 16 residues. CDR1 is SGDLS and CDR2 is YYNGEE in the germline V gene. Unmatched junction bases numbered 6, after V lost 0 bases and J lost 0 bases. The CDR3 sequence: CASSVGGQVSSYEQYF. Written as DNA, the CDR3 is TGTGCCAGCAGCGTAGGAGGACAGGTGAGCTCCTACGAGCAGTACTTC. Full variable domain (outside the CDR3, taken from reference TRBV9 and TRBJ2-7): DSGVTQTPKHLITATGQRVTLRCSPRSGDLSVYWYQQSLDQGLQFLIQYYNGEERAKGNILERFSAQQFPDLHSELNLSSLELGDSALYFCASSVGGQVSSYEQYFGPGTRLTVT.

The CDR3 here is CASSGGEETQYF. In DNA form, the CDR3 reads TGTGCCAGCAGCGGGGGGGAAGAGACCCAGTACTTC. This chain uses TRBV9 with TRBJ2-5, with D possibly TRBD2 on 6 matching bases. Germline V CDR1 and CDR2: SGDLS, YYNGEE. Trimming pared 3 bases from V and 3 bases from J, leaving 6 bases between. This CDR3 region has 12 residues.

This sequence joins TRBV2 and TRBJ2-7; D perhaps matches TRBD1 (6 bases). Germline loops: CDR1 SNHLY, CDR2 FYNNEI. Trimming took 6 bases from V and 3 from J, leaving 12 bases between them. This CDR3 has 13 residues. DNA for the CDR3: TGTGCCAGCAGATCAGGACAGAGCTACGAGCAGTACTTC. This sequence encodes CASRSGQSYEQYF.

This clone was found a few times. The rearrangement joins TRBV5-1 to TRBJ1-1, with D tentatively TRBD1 (5 bases). Germline CDR1 and CDR2: SGHRS and YFSETQ. V was pared by 4 bases and J by 4 bases, with 14 bases between. CDR3 length equals 14 residues. The CDR3 DNA is TGCGCCAGCAGCAACGTAATGGGACTCACTGAAGCTTTCTTT. This encodes CASSNVMGLTEAFF. The variable domain in full, completed from reference TRBV5-1 and TRBJ1-1, reads KAGVTQTPRYLIKTRGQQVTLSCSPISGHRSVSWYQQTPGQGLQFLFEYFSETQRNKGNFPGRFSGRQFSNSRSEMNVSTLELGDSALYLCASSNVMGLTEAFFGQGTRLTVV.

The rearrangement links TRBV29-1 to TRBJ2-1; D is undetermined. The germline gives CDR1 SQVTM, CDR2 ANQGSEA. V shed 7 bases and J shed 5 bases, with 6 bases lying between them. The length of the CDR3 is 10 residues. Here the CDR3 DNA reads TGCAGCGCTTATAACAATGAGCAGTTCTTC. It is translated as CSAYNNEQFF.

This clone was detected once. The chain uses TRBV29-1 and TRBJ2-3; weak D call: TRBD2 (5 bases). Trimming pared 7 bases from V and 6 bases from J, leaving 14 bases between. The CDR3 covers 12 residues. Germline values: CDR1 SQVTM, CDR2 ANQGSEA. The CDR3 DNA reads as TGCAGCGCCGCCCCGACGGGGGATACGCAGTATTTT. Translation gives CSAAPTGDTQYF.